This T cell receptor (beta chain) comes out of a study of CD8 T cells in ankylosing spondylitis. TCRdb processed the 5' RACE reads anew with MiXCR; each CDR3 protein has one entry. Among over 200,000 distinct CDR3 sequences listed, approximately 10% were seen once. Trimming shortened V by 2 bases and J by 2 bases, and 10 bases separated the two germline ends. The CDR3 is made up of 14 amino acids. The germline CDR1 and CDR2 sequences are KGHSH and LQKENI. The specimen sequenced was blood, either unsorted or a sorted T cell fraction (not recorded which). V and J are TRBV18 and TRBJ2-7, with D hard to call. The receptor was isolated from a male donor with ankylosing spondylitis or in good health (not recorded which). Written as DNA, the CDR3 is TGTGCCAGCTCACCATACACGTTACCCTACGAGCAGTACTTC. Translated: CASSPYTLPYEQYF.